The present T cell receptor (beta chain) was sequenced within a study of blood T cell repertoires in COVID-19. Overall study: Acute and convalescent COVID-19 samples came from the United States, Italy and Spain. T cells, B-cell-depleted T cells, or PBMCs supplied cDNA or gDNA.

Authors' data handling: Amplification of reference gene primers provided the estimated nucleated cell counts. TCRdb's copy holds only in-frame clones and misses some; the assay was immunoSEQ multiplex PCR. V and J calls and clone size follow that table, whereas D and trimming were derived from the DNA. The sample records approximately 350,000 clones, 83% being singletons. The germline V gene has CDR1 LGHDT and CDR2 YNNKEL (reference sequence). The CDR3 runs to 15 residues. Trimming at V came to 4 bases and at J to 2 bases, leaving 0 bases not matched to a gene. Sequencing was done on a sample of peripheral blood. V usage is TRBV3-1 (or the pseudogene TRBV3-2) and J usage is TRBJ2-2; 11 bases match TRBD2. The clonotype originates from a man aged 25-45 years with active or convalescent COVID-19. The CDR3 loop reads CASSRLAGNTGELFF. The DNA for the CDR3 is TGTGCCAGCAGCCGACTAGCGGGAAACACCGGGGAGCTGTTTTTT.